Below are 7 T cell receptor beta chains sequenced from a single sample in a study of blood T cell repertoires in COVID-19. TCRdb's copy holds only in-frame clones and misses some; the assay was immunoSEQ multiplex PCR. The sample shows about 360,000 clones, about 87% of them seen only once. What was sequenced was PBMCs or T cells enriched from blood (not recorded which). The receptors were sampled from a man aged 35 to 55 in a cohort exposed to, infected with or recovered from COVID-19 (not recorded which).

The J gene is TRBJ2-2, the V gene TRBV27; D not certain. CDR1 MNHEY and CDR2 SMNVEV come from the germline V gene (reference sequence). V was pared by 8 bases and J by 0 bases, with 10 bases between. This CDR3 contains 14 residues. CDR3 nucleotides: TGTGCCAGCCGGCCCCTAGCGAACACCGGGGAGCTGTTTTTT. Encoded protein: CASRPLANTGELFF.

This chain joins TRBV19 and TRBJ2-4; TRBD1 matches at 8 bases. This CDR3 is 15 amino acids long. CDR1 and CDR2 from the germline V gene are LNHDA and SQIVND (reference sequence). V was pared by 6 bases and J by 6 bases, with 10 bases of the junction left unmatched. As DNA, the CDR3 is TGTGCCAGTAGCTCAGACAGGGGAGGTAGAAACATTCAGTACTTC. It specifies CASSSDRGGRNIQYF.

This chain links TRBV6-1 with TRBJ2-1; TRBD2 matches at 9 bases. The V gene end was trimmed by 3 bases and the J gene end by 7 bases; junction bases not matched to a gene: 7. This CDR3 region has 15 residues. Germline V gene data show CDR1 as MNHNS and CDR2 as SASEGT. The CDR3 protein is CASSDVAGAVNEQFF. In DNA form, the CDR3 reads TGTGCCAGCAGTGATGTAGCGGGAGCGGTAAATGAGCAGTTCTTC.

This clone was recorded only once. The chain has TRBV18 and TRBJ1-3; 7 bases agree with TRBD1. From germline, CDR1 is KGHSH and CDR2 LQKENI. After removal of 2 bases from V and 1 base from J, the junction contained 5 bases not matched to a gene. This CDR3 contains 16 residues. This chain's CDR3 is CASSPIGQASGNTIYF. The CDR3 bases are TGTGCCAGCTCACCAATCGGACAGGCTTCTGGAAACACCATATATTTT.

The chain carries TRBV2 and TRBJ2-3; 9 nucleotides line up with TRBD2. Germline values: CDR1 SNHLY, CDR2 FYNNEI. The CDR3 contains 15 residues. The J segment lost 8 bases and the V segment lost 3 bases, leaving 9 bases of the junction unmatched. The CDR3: CASSDSGSARGTQYF. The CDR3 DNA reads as TGTGCCAGCAGTGATAGCGGGAGCGCTAGAGGTACGCAGTATTTT. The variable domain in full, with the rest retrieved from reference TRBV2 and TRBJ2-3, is EPEVTQTPSHQVTQMGQEVILRCVPISNHLYFYWYRQILGQKVEFLVSFYNNEISEKSEIFDDQFSVERPDGSNFTLKIRSTKLEDSAMYFCASSDSGSARGTQYFGPGTRLTVL.

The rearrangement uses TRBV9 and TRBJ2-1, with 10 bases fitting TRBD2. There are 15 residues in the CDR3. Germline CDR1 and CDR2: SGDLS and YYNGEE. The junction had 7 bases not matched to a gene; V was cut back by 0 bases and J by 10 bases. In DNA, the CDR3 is TGTGCCAGCAGCGTAGCCAGCGGGAGGGCCCTCGAGCAGTTCTTC. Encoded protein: CASSVASGRALEQFF.

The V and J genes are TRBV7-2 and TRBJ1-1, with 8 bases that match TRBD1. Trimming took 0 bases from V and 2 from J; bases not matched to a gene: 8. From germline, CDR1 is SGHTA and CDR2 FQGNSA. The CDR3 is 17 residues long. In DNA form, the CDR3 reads TGTGCCAGCAGCTTAGCTTTCCGGACAGGGACAAACACTGAAGCTTTCTTT. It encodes CASSLAFRTGTNTEAFF.